This T cell receptor beta chain was recovered during a study of cytomegalovirus exposure and HLA in healthy donors. Comment on this clone: This CDR3 is also generated by other DNA sequences in the sample.

PCR used 60 Vbeta primers and 13 Jbeta primers. Method: immunoSEQ multiplex PCR; TCRdb's copy keeps in-frame clones and lacks some. Counted here are around 150,000 clones, 70% to 80% occurring once; the ten biggest clones make up approximately 10%. The CDR3 is 13 amino acids. Germline values: CDR1 MNHEY, CDR2 SVGAGI. V shed 5 bases and J shed 1 base, with 8 bases lying between them. The genes are TRBV6-5 and TRBJ1-1; a possible D gene is TRBD1 (6 bases). This TCR was sampled from a man aged 18 to 29 in good health and CMV-seropositive. Sequencing was carried out using PBMCs. The CDR3 spells CASSLRGNTEAFF. For the CDR3, the DNA is TGTGCCAGCAGTCTCAGGGGGAACACTGAAGCTTTCTTT.